The entry below gives a single T cell receptor (beta chain) sequence along with its context. What it recognizes is unknown. The record originates from a study of T cell repertoires in cytomegalovirus infection. The CDR3 loop spans 15 amino acids. The trim removed 5 bases at V and 5 bases at J, leaving 9 bases unmatched. The germline V gene encodes CDR1 SGHAT and CDR2 FQNNGV. Study-wide results and limits: The study identified carriers of CMV plus the relevant HLA from cumulative public TCR beta family frequency. It was HLA-C-restricted CMV-specific TCR beta clonotypes that dominated the response ex vivo.

TCRdb ran MiXCR on the reads and lists one entry per CDR3 protein. The sample contains a few hundred thousand distinct CDR3 sequences, around two fifths of which appear only once. The V call is TRBV11-2, the J call TRBJ2-5; TRBD2 matches 9 bases. The sample consisted of cultured PBMCs, taken from culture after CMV antigen stimulation. The receptor comes from a human donor in good health (CMV status not recorded). Some clones in this sample may be carry-over from other donors' samples. In nucleotides, the CDR3 is TGTGCCAGCAGCAGCGGGGGGCTGTTCCAGGAGACCCAGTACTTC. Amino acids: CASSSGGLFQETQYF.